A selection of T cell receptor beta chains follows, all from one sample in a study of blood T cell repertoires in COVID-19. The protocol was immunoSEQ multiplex PCR, while the TCRdb copy is restricted to in-frame clones and leaves out a portion. The table includes around 29,000 clones, more than 70% detected once. Sequences were obtained from peripheral blood. These receptors were obtained from a human donor with active COVID-19. The donor label of this sample is uncertain. Each CDR3 is given without its conserved first and last residue. Each record gives: V gene, clone size, J gene, CDR3 protein. Only part of the rows carry a size: once, few, many, or a class if the clone is expanded.

TRBV18	.	TRBJ1-1	ASSLITQGYTEAF
TRBV6-6	few	TRBJ1-4	ASSQVDRRNEKLF
TRBV18	.	TRBJ1-1	ASSPLSRDTGYTEAF
TRBV27	.	TRBJ2-7	ASSLQGSYEQY
TRBV4-3	.	TRBJ1-1	ASSWGGGPGTEAF
TRBV2	few	TRBJ2-7	ASGGQSYEQY
TRBV14	.	TRBJ1-2	ASSQGGNYGYT
TRBV10-3	once	TRBJ2-3	AISPGTSGGGTQY
TRBV7-6	.	TRBJ2-2	ASSLVVSGITGELF
TRBV3-1/TRBV3-2	.	TRBJ2-7	ASSPRAGGGPTYEQY
TRBV2	.	TRBJ1-3	ASSGGGEPANTIY
TRBV5-4	.	TRBJ1-2	ASPTGTGLGGGYT
TRBV9	.	TRBJ2-2	ASSVDIAPGELF
TRBV7-2	few	TRBJ2-1	ASSSRIGGSSEQF
TRBV7-2	.	TRBJ2-2	ASSLARRTSGTGELF
TRBV15	.	TRBJ1-6	ATSRQGSPHNSPLH
TRBV13	.	TRBJ2-4	ASSFGGAGKNIQY
TRBV5-6	.	TRBJ1-3	ASSLAVPGNTIY
TRBV11-2	.	TRBJ2-5	ASSLDLAGGQKTQY
TRBV24-1	.	TRBJ1-2	ATSDPGDNYGYT
TRBV19	.	TRBJ2-7	ASSLSGGTYEQY
TRBV29-1	.	TRBJ2-1	SVGHLQGGENREQF
TRBV25-1	few	TRBJ1-2	ASSATGRNYGYT
TRBV4-3	.	TRBJ2-4	ASSHGRDSGRNIQY
TRBV10-3	.	TRBJ1-1	AIRSSSGQGYTEAF
TRBV5-1	.	TRBJ2-7	ASSLLERGASYEQY
TRBV4-3	.	TRBJ1-3	ASSSVPGNTIY